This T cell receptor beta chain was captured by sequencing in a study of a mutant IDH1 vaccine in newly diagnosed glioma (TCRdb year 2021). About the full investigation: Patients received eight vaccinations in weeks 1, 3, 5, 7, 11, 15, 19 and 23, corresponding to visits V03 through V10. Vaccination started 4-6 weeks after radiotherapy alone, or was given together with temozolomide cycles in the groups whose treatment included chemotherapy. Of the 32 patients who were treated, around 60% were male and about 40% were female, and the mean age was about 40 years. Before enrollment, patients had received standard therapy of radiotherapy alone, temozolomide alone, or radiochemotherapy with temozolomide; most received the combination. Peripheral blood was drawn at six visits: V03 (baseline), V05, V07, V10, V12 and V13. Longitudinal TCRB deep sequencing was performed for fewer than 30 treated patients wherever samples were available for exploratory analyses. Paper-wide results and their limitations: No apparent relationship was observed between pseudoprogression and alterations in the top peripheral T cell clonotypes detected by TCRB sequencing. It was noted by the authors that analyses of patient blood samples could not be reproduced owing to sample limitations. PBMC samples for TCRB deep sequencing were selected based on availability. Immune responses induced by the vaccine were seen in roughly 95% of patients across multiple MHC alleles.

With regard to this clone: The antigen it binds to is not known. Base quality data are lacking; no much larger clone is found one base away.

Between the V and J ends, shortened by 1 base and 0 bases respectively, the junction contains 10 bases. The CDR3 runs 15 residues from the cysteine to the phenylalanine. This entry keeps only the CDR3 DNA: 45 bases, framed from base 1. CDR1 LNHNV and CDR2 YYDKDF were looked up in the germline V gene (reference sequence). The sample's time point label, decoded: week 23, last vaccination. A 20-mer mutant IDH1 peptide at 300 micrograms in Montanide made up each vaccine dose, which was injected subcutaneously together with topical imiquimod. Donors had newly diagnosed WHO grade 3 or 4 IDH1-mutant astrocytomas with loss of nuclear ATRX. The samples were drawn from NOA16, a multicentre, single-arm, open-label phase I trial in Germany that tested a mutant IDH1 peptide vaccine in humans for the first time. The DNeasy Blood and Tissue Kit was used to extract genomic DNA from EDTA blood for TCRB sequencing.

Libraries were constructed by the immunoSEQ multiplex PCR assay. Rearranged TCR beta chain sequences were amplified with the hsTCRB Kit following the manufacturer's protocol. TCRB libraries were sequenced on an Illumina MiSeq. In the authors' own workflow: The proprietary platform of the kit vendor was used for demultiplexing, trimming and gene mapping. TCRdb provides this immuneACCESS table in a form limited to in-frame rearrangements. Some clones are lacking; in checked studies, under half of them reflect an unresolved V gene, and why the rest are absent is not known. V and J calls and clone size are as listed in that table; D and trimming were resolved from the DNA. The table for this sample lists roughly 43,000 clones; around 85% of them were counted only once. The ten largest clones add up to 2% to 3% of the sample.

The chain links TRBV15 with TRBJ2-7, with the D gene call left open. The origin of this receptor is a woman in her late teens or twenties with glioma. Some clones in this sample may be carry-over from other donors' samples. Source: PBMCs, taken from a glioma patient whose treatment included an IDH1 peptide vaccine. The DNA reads TGTGCCACCAGCAGAGCGACGGCGAGCTCCTACGAGCAGTACTTC. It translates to CATSRATASSYEQYF.